Following are 27 T cell receptor beta chains from one sample sequenced in a study of PD-L1 blockade in urothelial cancer. Repertoires were generated with immunoSEQ multiplex PCR, while TCRdb's copy carries only in-frame clones and drops some. The sample carries 100,000 or so clones, about 90% recorded once. Material: PBMCs, obtained around atezolizumab (anti-PD-L1) treatment. These receptors came from a woman of 80 years or more with urothelial cancer.

The J gene is TRBJ2-1, the V gene TRBV7-3; D gene uncertain. Germline V gene lookup returns CDR1 SGHTA and CDR2 FQGTGA. This CDR3 is built from 14 residues. Trimming shortened V by 4 bases and J by 7 bases, and 14 bases separated the two germline ends. CDR3 protein: CASSSDSSANEQFF. In DNA form, the CDR3 reads TGTGCCAGCAGCTCCGACTCTTCAGCTAATGAGCAGTTCTTC.

The gene calls are TRBV5-1 and TRBJ2-7, with 11 positions matching TRBD1. Germline lookup yields CDR1 SGHRS and CDR2 YFSETQ. The V segment lost 9 bases and the J segment 2 bases; nucleotides outside the gene matches: 7. The CDR3 covers 14 residues. The CDR3 here is CATAPGQGAYEQYF. CDR3 sequence (DNA): TGCGCCACCGCGCCGGGACAGGGGGCCTACGAGCAGTACTTC.

The J gene is TRBJ1-1, the V gene TRBV6-1; the match to TRBD1 covers 10 bases. Germline V gene data show CDR1 as MNHNS and CDR2 as SASEGT. V gave up 4 bases and J gave up 4 bases; unmatched junction bases: 0. This CDR3 has 13 residues. CDR3 protein: CASSGQGATEAFF. DNA for the CDR3: TGTGCCAGCAGTGGACAGGGGGCCACTGAAGCTTTCTTT.

The rearrangement uses TRBV6-1 and TRBJ1-2, with 7 bases lining up with TRBD1. This CDR3 contains 12 residues. Germline CDR1 reads MNHNS; CDR2 reads SASEGT. Trimming removed 7 bases from V and 7 bases from J; junction bases left unmatched: 6. For the CDR3, the DNA is TGTGCCAGCACCCGACAGGGAACTGGCTACACCTTC. It yields the protein CASTRQGTGYTF.

This clone came up once. The V and J genes are TRBV2 and TRBJ2-3; D unresolved. V was clipped by 6 bases and J by 5 bases, with 9 bases between them. The CDR3 contains 12 residues. Germline V gene lookup returns CDR1 SNHLY and CDR2 FYNNEI. The CDR3 DNA is TGTGCCAGCAGCCACCAGTTAGATACGCAGTATTTT. Protein: CASSHQLDTQYF.

This clone was recorded only once. This chain joins TRBV4-2 and TRBJ2-2, with TRBD2 matching over 7 bases. V shed 3 bases, J shed 7 bases, and the junction held 2 bases outside the gene matches. The CDR3 extends over 13 amino acids. From germline, CDR1 is LGHNA and CDR2 YNFKEQ. The CDR3 sequence: CASSQREIGELFF. The CDR3 coding sequence is TGTGCCAGCAGCCAGCGGGAGATCGGGGAGCTGTTTTTT.

This clone was detected once. The rearrangement uses TRBV27 and TRBJ1-5; D ambiguous. The V gene lost 1 base and the J gene lost 2 bases, with 9 bases spanning the gap. Looked up from germline, CDR1 is MNHEY and CDR2 is SMNVEV (reference sequence). The CDR3 totals 15 residues. CDR3 protein: CASSLLFPGNQPQHF. CDR3 sequence (DNA): TGTGCCAGCAGTTTATTATTCCCGGGCAATCAGCCCCAGCATTTT.

CDR3 bases: TGTGCCAGCAGTGTAGTATACGACGAGCAGTACTTC. Translated: CASSVVYDEQYF. The V call is TRBV2, the J call TRBJ2-7; D call uncertain. The germline CDR1 and CDR2 sequences are SNHLY and FYNNEI. Trimming left V 4 bases short and J 5 bases short, with 9 bases between. The CDR3 consists of 12 residues.

The V gene is TRBV30, the J gene TRBJ2-1, with 7 bases matching TRBD2. The CDR3 consists of 15 residues. Germline V gives CDR1 GTSNPN, CDR2 SVGIG (reference sequence). V trimming: 4 bases; J trimming: 8 bases; junction bases outside the gene matches: 14. The CDR3 loop is CAWNERGGPWYEQFF. The DNA for the CDR3 is TGTGCCTGGAACGAGCGGGGAGGGCCCTGGTATGAGCAGTTCTTC. The variable domain in full, with the rest retrieved from reference TRBV30 and TRBJ2-1, is SQTIHQWPATLVQPVGSPLSLECTVEGTSNPNLYWYRQAAGRGLQLLFYSVGIGQISSEVPQNLSASRPQDRQFILSSKKLLLSDSGFYLCAWNERGGPWYEQFFGPGTRLTVL.

The chain employs TRBV11-1 and TRBJ2-1; D unclear. Trimming left V 0 bases short and J 0 bases short, with 12 bases between. Germline V gives CDR1 SGHAT, CDR2 FQDESV (reference sequence). The CDR3 is 17 residues long. CDR3 amino acids: CASSLANPGNSYNEQFF. DNA for the CDR3: TGTGCCAGCAGCTTAGCTAACCCCGGTAACTCCTACAATGAGCAGTTCTTC.

The chain uses TRBV7-2 and TRBJ2-1; TRBD2 agrees at 10 bases. This CDR3 is 17 amino acids long. Losses at the gene ends were 5 bases for V and 6 bases for J; bases not matched to a gene: 13. Per germline, CDR1 SGHTA and CDR2 FQGNSA. CDR3 sequence reads: CASSPRRTSGLGNEQFF. In nucleotides, the CDR3 is TGTGCCAGCAGCCCCCGGCGGACTAGCGGCTTAGGCAATGAGCAGTTCTTC.

The J gene is TRBJ2-1, the V gene TRBV4-1, with D possibly matching TRBD2 (7 bases). V lost 3 bases and J 4 bases, leaving 16 bases between the germline ends. This CDR3 comprises 16 residues. The V gene's germline CDR1 is MGHRA and CDR2 YSYEKL. CDR3 residues: CASSQGGPGAYNEQFF. The DNA of the CDR3 is TGCGCCAGCAGCCAGGGGGGGCCAGGGGCGTACAATGAGCAGTTCTTC.

J is TRBJ2-1 and V is TRBV5-1, with 10 positions matching TRBD2. After removal of 0 bases from V and 3 bases from J, the junction contained 3 bases not matched to a gene. CDR1 is SGHRS and CDR2 is YFSETQ in the germline V gene. The CDR3 extends over 16 amino acids. The CDR3 reads CASSLELAGGYNEQFF. The CDR3 coding sequence is TGCGCCAGCAGCTTGGAATTAGCGGGAGGCTACAATGAGCAGTTCTTC.

The chain has TRBV11-3 and TRBJ2-7; D unresolved. V was shortened by 2 bases and J by 0 bases, with 5 bases between the two germline ends. Germline V gives CDR1 SGHNT, CDR2 YENEEA. CDR3 length: 13 residues. Written as DNA, the CDR3 is TGTGCCAGCAGCTTATACGGCTCCTACGAGCAGTACTTC. Its translation: CASSLYGSYEQYF. Full variable domain (outside the CDR3, taken from reference TRBV11-3 and TRBJ2-7): EAGVVQSPRYKIIEKKQPVAFWCNPISGHNTLYWYLQNLGQGPELLIRYENEEAVDDSQLPKDRFSAERLKGVDSTLKIQPAELGDSAVYLCASSLYGSYEQYFGPGTRLTVT.

This rearrangement joins TRBV27 to TRBJ2-1; 15 bases align to TRBD2. Per germline, CDR1 MNHEY and CDR2 SMNVEV (reference sequence). This CDR3 is built from 14 residues. The V gene end was trimmed by 10 bases and the J gene end by 7 bases; junction bases not matched to a gene: 5. The CDR3 coding sequence is TGTGCCACTACGGGACTAGCGGGAGGAAATGAGCAGTTCTTC. Amino acids: CATTGLAGGNEQFF.

The CDR3 nucleotides read TGCGCCAGCAGTATAGCAGGGCTCTCCTACGAGCAGTACTTC. Translation: CASSIAGLSYEQYF. J is TRBJ2-7 and V is TRBV4-1; D is possibly TRBD1 (5 bases). The CDR3 totals 14 residues. Germline CDR1 is MGHRA and CDR2 is YSYEKL. V was cut by 6 bases and J by 0 bases, with 12 bases left in between.

In DNA, the CDR3 is TGTGCCAGTAGTATGAAAGCCGATGCAACTAATGAAAAACTGTTTTTT. This encodes CASSMKADATNEKLFF. This sequence joins TRBV19 and TRBJ1-4; no clear D gene. The germline V and J ends were trimmed by 3 bases and 0 bases, with 11 bases remaining between them. Germline-derived CDR1 and CDR2 are LNHDA and SQIVND (reference sequence). The CDR3 runs to 16 residues.

In DNA, the CDR3 is TGCGCCAGCAGCTTGGTCCTTAATGAGCAGTTCTTC. This codes for CASSLVLNEQFF. V and J are TRBV5-1 and TRBJ2-1; D remains ambiguous. V was clipped by 0 bases and J by 7 bases, with 5 bases between them. Per germline, CDR1 SGHRS and CDR2 YFSETQ. CDR3 size: 12 residues.

The chain joins TRBV19 to TRBJ1-1; maybe TRBD1 (5 bases). The CDR3 consists of 15 residues. Germline-derived CDR1 and CDR2 are LNHDA and SQIVND (reference sequence). V was clipped by 6 bases and J by 0 bases, with 14 bases between them. The CDR3 here is CASSPKGLMNTEAFF. Here the CDR3 DNA reads TGTGCCAGTAGCCCGAAGGGGTTGATGAACACTGAAGCTTTCTTT.

The gene calls are TRBV5-6 and TRBJ1-2; 7 bases agree with TRBD1. V lost 4 bases to trimming and J lost 2 bases; unmatched junction nucleotides: 2. Germline V CDR1 and CDR2: SGHDT, YYEEEE. This CDR3 region has 13 residues. DNA for the CDR3: TGTGCCAGCAGCCCGGACAGGAACTATGGCTACACCTTC. It is translated as CASSPDRNYGYTF.

The rearrangement uses TRBV27 and TRBJ1-1; maybe TRBD1 (6 bases). The germline CDR1 and CDR2 sequences are MNHEY and SMNVEV (reference sequence). Trimming stripped 4 bases from V and 1 base from J, with 10 bases between. The CDR3 loop spans 14 amino acids. The CDR3 loop reads CASSSGTTNTEAFF. The DNA of the CDR3 is TGTGCCAGCAGTTCCGGGACAACGAACACTGAAGCTTTCTTT.

The chain carries TRBV20-1 and TRBJ1-3, with D hard to call. V gave up 1 base and J gave up 7 bases, with 5 bases separating them. Germline V CDR1 and CDR2: DFQATT, SNEGSKA (reference sequence). This CDR3 is 11 amino acids long. The CDR3 region is CSARGPNTIYF. CDR3 in DNA: TGCAGTGCTAGAGGTCCGAACACCATATATTTT.

The chain recombines TRBV18 with TRBJ2-7, with 10 bases that match TRBD2. V lost 0 bases, J lost 2 bases, and 1 base stayed unmatched. Germline assignment: CDR1 KGHSH and CDR2 LQKENI. There are 15 residues in the CDR3. The CDR3 DNA is TGTGCCAGCTCACCACCTCTAGCGGGAGCCTACGAGCAGTACTTC. Amino acids: CASSPPLAGAYEQYF.

J is TRBJ2-5 and V is TRBV9; TRBD2 is a possible D gene (7 bases). Germline CDR1 reads SGDLS; CDR2 reads YYNGEE. V lost 0 bases and J 4 bases, leaving 28 bases between the germline ends. The CDR3 has 20 amino acids. The CDR3 nucleotides read TGTGCCAGCAGCGTAGCGATGGGGGGGGGTGCCAGAGGGGGGCCAGAGACCCAGTACTTC. It specifies CASSVAMGGGARGGPETQYF.

As DNA, the CDR3 is TGCGCCAGCAGCCAAGTAGGGAGGACTGAAGCTTTCTTT. This gives the protein CASSQVGRTEAFF. V and J are TRBV4-1 and TRBJ1-1; D gene ambiguous. The V gene lost 1 base and the J gene lost 5 bases, with 8 bases spanning the gap. Germline V lookup: CDR1 MGHRA, CDR2 YSYEKL. The CDR3 spans 13 residues.

This rearrangement joins TRBV10-1 to TRBJ1-1; no definite D call. Trimming left V 0 bases short and J 1 base short, with 9 bases between. The CDR3 covers 15 residues. Germline V gives CDR1 WNHNN, CDR2 SYGVQD (reference sequence). The CDR3 loop is CASSESRGKNTEAFF. CDR3 bases: TGCGCCAGCAGTGAGTCACGGGGAAAGAACACTGAAGCTTTCTTT.

V is TRBV4-2 and J is TRBJ2-1; a weak D match, TRBD2 (5 bases). Germline CDR1 is LGHNA and CDR2 is YNFKEQ. CDR3 length: 15 residues. The V gene lost 4 bases and the J gene lost 0 bases, with 10 bases spanning the gap. This CDR3 reads CASSPAASSYNEQFF. The CDR3 coding sequence is TGTGCCAGCAGCCCAGCGGCGAGCTCCTACAATGAGCAGTTCTTC.